A single sample is the source of the 19 T cell receptor beta chains below, sequenced in a study of immune evolution from preneoplasia to lung adenocarcinoma. The method was immunoSEQ multiplex PCR; TCRdb's version includes in-frame clones alone and lacks a portion of them. Here the sample spans about 5,800 clones, about four fifths being singletons. Sequenced sample: FFPE adjacent normal lung tissue. The source is a person aged 55-79 years with lung adenocarcinoma.

CDR3 nucleotides: TGTGCCAGCAGTTCTGGGACAGGGCGATACGAGCAGTACTTC. This gives the protein CASSSGTGRYEQYF. The genes are TRBV6-5 and TRBJ2-7, with 9 bases matching TRBD1. Germline-derived CDR1 and CDR2 are MNHEY and SVGAGI. The CDR3 is 14 residues long. The V segment lost 4 bases and the J segment 4 bases; nucleotides outside the gene matches: 5.

This clone occurred once. The chain links TRBV28 to TRBJ1-6; 7 nucleotides agree with TRBD1. V trimming: 0 bases; J trimming: 9 bases; junction bases outside the gene matches: 32. The CDR3 runs to 24 residues. Germline assignment: CDR1 MDHEN and CDR2 SYDVKM. CDR3 nucleotide sequence: TGTGCCAGCAGTTTATGTCTCTGGGACAGCCCCCGTTCGTTCTGCCGGGGGGATACTTCACCCCTCCACTTT. It translates to CASSLCLWDSPRSFCRGDTSPLHF. The complete variable domain, with remaining parts taken from reference TRBV28 and TRBJ1-6, reads DVKVTQSSRYLVKRTGEKVFLECVQDMDHENMFWYRQDPGLGLRLIYFSYDVKMKEKGDIPEGYSVSREKKERFSLILESASTNQTSMYLCASSLCLWDSPRSFCRGDTSPLHFGNGTRLTVT.

J is TRBJ1-4 and V is TRBV10-2; D is undetermined. Trimming pared 0 bases from V and 7 bases from J, leaving 12 bases between. The germline CDR1 and CDR2 sequences are WSHSY and SAAADI. The CDR3 contains 15 residues. This CDR3 is CASSESEGGGEKLFF. The CDR3, as DNA: TGCGCCAGCAGTGAGTCCGAGGGAGGCGGTGAAAAACTGTTTTTT.

This chain connects TRBV27 to TRBJ2-5, with 13 bases identical to TRBD2. Germline loops: CDR1 MNHEY, CDR2 SMNVEV (reference sequence). Trimming at V came to 6 bases and at J to 7 bases, leaving 2 bases not matched to a gene. This CDR3 comprises 13 residues. The CDR3 protein is CASRTSGGRTQYF. CDR3 DNA sequence: TGTGCCAGCAGGACTAGCGGGGGGAGGACCCAGTACTTC.

This rearrangement joins TRBV28 to TRBJ2-7; D perhaps matches TRBD1 (5 bases). This CDR3 contains 15 residues. V was shortened by 7 bases and J by 0 bases, with 16 bases between the two germline ends. CDR1 is MDHEN, CDR2 SYDVKM, per germline. In DNA, the CDR3 is TGTGCCAGCACCCCAGTTGACAGAGCCTCCTACGAGCAGTACTTC. Translating it yields CASTPVDRASYEQYF.

Only a few counts were recorded for this clone. The chain links TRBV7-2 to TRBJ2-7; D call uncertain. Germline V gives CDR1 SGHTA, CDR2 FQGNSA. The germline V and J ends were trimmed by 6 bases and 2 bases, with 5 bases remaining between them. The CDR3 is 11 residues long. Here the CDR3 reads CASSLTYEQYF. As DNA, the CDR3 is TGTGCCAGCAGTCTCACCTACGAGCAGTACTTC.

The chain joins TRBV29-1 to TRBJ2-2; TRBD2 matches at 13 bases. With V trimmed by 4 bases and J by 0 bases, 5 bases remained unmatched. Germline CDR1 SQVTM, CDR2 ANQGSEA. The CDR3 contains 17 residues. Written as DNA, the CDR3 is TGCAGCGTTGCCCGGACTAGCGGGAGCGCGAACACCGGGGAGCTGTTTTTT. It yields the protein CSVARTSGSANTGELFF.

This clone was seen a few times. The genes are TRBV27 and TRBJ2-1, with D maybe TRBD1 (5 bases). The CDR3 totals 16 residues. Trimming stripped 2 bases from V and 6 bases from J, with 17 bases between. Per germline, CDR1 MNHEY and CDR2 SMNVEV (reference sequence). The CDR3 is CASSLQGSSRFNEQFF. The CDR3 bases are TGTGCCAGCAGTTTACAGGGATCGAGTCGGTTCAATGAGCAGTTCTTC.

The rearrangement uses TRBV4-3 and TRBJ2-7, with 10 bases identical to TRBD1. The CDR3 length is 15 residues. Germline V gene lookup returns CDR1 LGHNA and CDR2 YSLEER. V lost 0 bases and J lost 2; bases outside the gene matches: 1. The CDR3 protein is CASSQEGQGTYEQYF. The CDR3 DNA follows: TGCGCCAGCAGCCAAGAGGGACAGGGGACCTACGAGCAGTACTTC.

The V call is TRBV19, the J call TRBJ2-1; 10 nucleotides match TRBD1. CDR1 and CDR2 from the germline V gene are LNHDA and SQIVND (reference sequence). The V segment lost 6 bases and the J segment 4 bases; nucleotides outside the gene matches: 3. The CDR3 spans 14 residues. The CDR3 here is CASRGDRGYNEQFF. The CDR3, as DNA: TGTGCCAGTAGGGGGGACAGGGGATACAATGAGCAGTTCTTC.

This chain connects TRBV5-1 to TRBJ2-5; TRBD2 matches at 7 bases. This CDR3 region has 14 residues. The V gene end was trimmed by 3 bases and the J gene end by 4 bases; junction bases not matched to a gene: 6. Per the germline V gene, CDR1 is SGHRS and CDR2 is YFSETQ. The CDR3: CASSSTSRGETQYF. The DNA of the CDR3 is TGCGCCAGCAGCTCGACTAGCCGGGGAGAGACCCAGTACTTC.

The rearrangement joins TRBV5-4 to TRBJ1-1; 8 bases map to TRBD1. CDR1 and CDR2 from the germline V gene are SGHNT and YYREEE (reference sequence). After removal of 4 bases from V and 4 bases from J, the junction contained 6 bases not matched to a gene. The CDR3 loop spans 14 amino acids. The CDR3 DNA is TGTGCCAGCAGCGCAGGGGGCGCGGGCACTGAAGCTTTCTTT. It codes for CASSAGGAGTEAFF. Filled out from reference TRBV5-4 and TRBJ1-1, the complete variable domain reads ETGVTQSPTHLIKTRGQQVTLRCSSQSGHNTVSWYQQALGQGPQFIFQYYREEENGRGNFPPRFSGLQFPNYSSELNVNALELDDSALYLCASSAGGAGTEAFFGQGTRLTVV.

The chain links TRBV7-6 to TRBJ2-7, with TRBD2 matching 8 bases. Germline-derived CDR1 and CDR2 are SGHVS and FNYEAQ. The CDR3 has 17 amino acids. The ends lost 5 bases at V and 6 bases at J; junction bases unmatched: 18. The CDR3 DNA reads TGTGCCAGCAGCCGAGATAATAGCGGGGCGGGGTCCGGCGAGCAGTACTTC. This sequence encodes CASSRDNSGAGSGEQYF.

V and J are TRBV18 and TRBJ1-6, with no clear D. Looked up from germline, CDR1 is KGHSH and CDR2 is LQKENI. The CDR3 runs to 16 residues. V lost 6 bases and J 8 bases, leaving 20 bases between the germline ends. CDR3 amino acids: CASSPLAARRDSPLHF. The CDR3 coding sequence is TGTGCCAGCTCGCCCCTGGCGGCCCGGCGGGATTCACCCCTCCACTTT. The complete variable domain, with remaining parts taken from reference TRBV18 and TRBJ1-6, reads NAGVMQNPRHLVRRRGQEARLRCSPMKGHSHVYWYRQLPEEGLKFMVYLQKENIIDESGMPKERFSAEFPKEGPSILRIQQVVRGDSAAYFCASSPLAARRDSPLHFGNGTRLTVT.

This clone came up a few times. This chain joins TRBV5-6 and TRBJ2-5; the match to TRBD2 covers 8 bases. CDR3 length: 15 amino acids. CDR1 is SGHDT, CDR2 YYEEEE, per germline. V lost 4 bases, J lost 5 bases, and 10 bases stayed unmatched. This CDR3 reads CASSQNKRGWETQYF. The CDR3 DNA is TGTGCCAGCAGCCAAAATAAGCGGGGGTGGGAGACCCAGTACTTC. The whole variable domain, filled in from reference TRBV5-6 and TRBJ2-5, reads DAGVTQSPTHLIKTRGQQVTLRCSPKSGHDTVSWYQQALGQGPQFIFQYYEEEERQRGNFPDRFSGHQFPNYSSELNVNALLLGDSALYLCASSQNKRGWETQYFGPGTRLLVL.

This clone occurred once. This chain links TRBV30 with TRBJ1-3, with no clear D. Germline V gives CDR1 GTSNPN, CDR2 SVGIG (reference sequence). V gave up 4 bases and J gave up 0 bases, with 10 bases separating them. The CDR3 has 14 amino acids. Written as DNA, the CDR3 is TGTGCCTGGAAGGCCGGATTCTCTGGAAACACCATATATTTT. This codes for CAWKAGFSGNTIYF.

The chain couples TRBV5-5 to TRBJ2-7; D is possibly TRBD1 (5 bases). Germline V gene lookup returns CDR1 SGHKS and CDR2 YYEKEE (reference sequence). The CDR3 loop spans 15 amino acids. V was shortened by 1 base and J by 2 bases, with 13 bases between the two germline ends. The chain's CDR3 is CASSLRQGVTYEQYF. In DNA form, the CDR3 reads TGTGCCAGCAGCTTGAGGCAGGGTGTTACCTACGAGCAGTACTTC. Drawing the rest from reference TRBV5-5 and TRBJ2-7, the complete variable domain is DAGVTQSPTHLIKTRGQQVTLRCSPISGHKSVSWYQQVLGQGPQFIFQYYEKEERGRGNFPDRFSARQFPNYSSELNVNALLLGDSALYLCASSLRQGVTYEQYFGPGTRLTVT.

For this clone: Other nucleotide sequences from this sample produce the same CDR3. The gene calls are TRBV5-6 and TRBJ2-7; D unresolved. Trimming took 0 bases from V and 2 from J, leaving 6 bases between them. Germline assignment: CDR1 SGHDT and CDR2 YYEEEE. This CDR3 is built from 13 residues. In DNA form, the CDR3 reads TGTGCCAGCAGCTTGGTTGGACCCTACGAGCAGTACTTC. This codes for CASSLVGPYEQYF.

This clone is categorized as medium-sized. CDR3 coding DNA: TGTGCCAGCAGTTTATCAGGCCCCTATAGAGGCTACACCTTC. Protein product: CASSLSGPYRGYTF. This chain links TRBV28 with TRBJ1-2; D remains unclear. This CDR3 region has 14 residues. Deletions cut 1 base from V and 8 bases from J, with 14 bases between. Germline CDR1 and CDR2: MDHEN and SYDVKM.